This T cell receptor beta chain was recovered during a study of human T cells and chemical hapten exposure. On the study more broadly: Patches with 0.01% DPC went on the upper back, and the tests were read at 6 days. Regarding the study as a whole: Patch test score rose with PT1 expanded TCRs, significant at 8, 16, 32, not 4. DPC sensitization did not alter TCRs above 1 in 1000 frequency.

This clonotype was counted between two and nine times. Its target is not known. Trimming stripped 4 bases from V and 4 bases from J, with 12 bases between. CDR3 length: 14 amino acids. CDR1 is MNHNS and CDR2 is SASEGT in the germline V gene. Time point meaning: patch test 1, 2 weeks after DPC sensitization. Sample treatment: therapeutic diphenylcyclopropenone sensitization with weekly scalp DPC. One entry per CDR3 protein, called by TCRdb with MiXCR from the RACE reads. The sample consists of 150,000 to 200,000 distinct CDR3 sequences, roughly 14% of them appearing once. The TCR originated in a woman in her thirties with alopecia areata. Some clones in this sample may be carry-over from other donors' samples. The J gene is TRBJ2-3, the V gene TRBV6-1, with D hard to call. The starting material was whole blood, obtained in connection with sensitization to the hapten diphenylcyclopropenone (DPC). CDR3 DNA sequence: TGTGCCAGCAGTGGGGCAGGCGAGGCAGATACGCAGTATTTT. Its translation: CASSGAGEADTQYF.